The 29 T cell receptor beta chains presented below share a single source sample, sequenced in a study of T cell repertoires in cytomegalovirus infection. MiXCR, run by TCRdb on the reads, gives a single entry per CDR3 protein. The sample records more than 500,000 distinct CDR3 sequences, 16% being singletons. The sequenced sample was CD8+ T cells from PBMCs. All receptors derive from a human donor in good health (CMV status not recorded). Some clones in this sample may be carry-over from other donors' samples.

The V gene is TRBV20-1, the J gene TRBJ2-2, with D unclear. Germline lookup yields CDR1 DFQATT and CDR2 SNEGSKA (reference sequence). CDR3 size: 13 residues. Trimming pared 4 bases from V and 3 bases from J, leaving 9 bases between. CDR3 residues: CSANHPYTGELFF. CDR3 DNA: TGCAGTGCTAATCACCCATACACCGGGGAGCTGTTTTTT.

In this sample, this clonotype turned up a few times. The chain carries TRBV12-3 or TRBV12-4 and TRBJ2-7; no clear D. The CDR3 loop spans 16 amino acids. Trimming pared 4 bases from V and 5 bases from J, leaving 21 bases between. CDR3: CASSWRLRSPSNEQYF. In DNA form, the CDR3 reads TGTGCCAGCAGTTGGAGACTTCGGTCCCCTTCGAACGAGCAGTACTTC.

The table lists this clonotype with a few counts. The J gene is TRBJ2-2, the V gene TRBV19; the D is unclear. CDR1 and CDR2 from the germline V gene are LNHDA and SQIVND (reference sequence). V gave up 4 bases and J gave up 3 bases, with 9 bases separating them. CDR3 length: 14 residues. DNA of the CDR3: TGTGCCAGTAGTAAGGCAGGAGACACCGGGGAGCTGTTTTTT. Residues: CASSKAGDTGELFF.

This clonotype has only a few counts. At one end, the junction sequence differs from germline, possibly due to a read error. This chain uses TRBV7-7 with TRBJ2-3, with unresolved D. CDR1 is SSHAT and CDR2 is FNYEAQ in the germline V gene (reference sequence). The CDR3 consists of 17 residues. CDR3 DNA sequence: TGTGCTAGCAGCTTAGGAAGCTCGGGCAGTAGCACAGATACGCAGTATTTT. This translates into CASSLGSSGSSTDTQYF. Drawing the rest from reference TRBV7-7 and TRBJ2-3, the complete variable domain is GAGVSQSPRYKVTKRGQDVTLRCDPISSHATLYWYQQALGQGPEFLTYFNYEAQPDKSGLPSDRFSAERPEGSISTLTIQRTEQRDSAMYRCASSLGSSGSSTDTQYFGPGTRLTVL.

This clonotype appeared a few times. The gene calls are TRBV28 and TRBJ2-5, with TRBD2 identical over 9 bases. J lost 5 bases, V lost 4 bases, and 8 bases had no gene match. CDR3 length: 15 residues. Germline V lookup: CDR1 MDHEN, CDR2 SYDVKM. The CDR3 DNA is TGTGCCAGCAGTTCACGAGGGAGCGGGGGGGAGACCCAGTACTTC. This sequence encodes CASSSRGSGGETQYF. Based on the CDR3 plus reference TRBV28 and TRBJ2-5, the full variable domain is DVKVTQSSRYLVKRTGEKVFLECVQDMDHENMFWYRQDPGLGLRLIYFSYDVKMKEKGDIPEGYSVSREKKERFSLILESASTNQTSMYLCASSSRGSGGETQYFGPGTRLLVL.

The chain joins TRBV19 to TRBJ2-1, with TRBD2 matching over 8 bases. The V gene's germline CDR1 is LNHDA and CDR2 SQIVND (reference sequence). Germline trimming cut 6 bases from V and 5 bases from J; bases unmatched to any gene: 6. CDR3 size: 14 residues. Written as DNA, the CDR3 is TGTGCCAGTAGAAGTGGCGGGGGGAACAATGAGCAGTTCTTC. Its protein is CASRSGGGNNEQFF.

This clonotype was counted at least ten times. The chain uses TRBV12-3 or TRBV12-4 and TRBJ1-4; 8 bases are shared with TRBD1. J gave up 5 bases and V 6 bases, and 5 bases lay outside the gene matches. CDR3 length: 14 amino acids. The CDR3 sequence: CASSERTGNEKLFF. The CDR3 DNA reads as TGTGCCAGCAGCGAAAGGACAGGGAATGAAAAACTGTTTTTT.

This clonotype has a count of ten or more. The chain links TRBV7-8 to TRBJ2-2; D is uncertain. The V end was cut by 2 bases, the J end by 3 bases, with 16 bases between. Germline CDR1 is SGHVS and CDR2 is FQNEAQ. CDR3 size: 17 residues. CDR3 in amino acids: CASSLRVEFADTGELFF. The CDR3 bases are TGTGCCAGCAGCTTAAGGGTTGAGTTTGCAGACACCGGGGAGCTGTTTTTT.

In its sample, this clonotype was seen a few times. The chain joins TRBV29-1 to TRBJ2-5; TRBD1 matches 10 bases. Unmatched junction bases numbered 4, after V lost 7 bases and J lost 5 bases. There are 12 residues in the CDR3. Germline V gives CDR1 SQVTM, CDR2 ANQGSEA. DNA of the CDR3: TGCAGCGCCTGGGACAGGGGTGAGACCCAGTACTTC. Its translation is CSAWDRGETQYF.

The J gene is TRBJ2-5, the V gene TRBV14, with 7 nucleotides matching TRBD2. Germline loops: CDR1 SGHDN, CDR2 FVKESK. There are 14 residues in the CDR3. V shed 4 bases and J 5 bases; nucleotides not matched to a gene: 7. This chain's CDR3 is CASSLSRRGETQYF. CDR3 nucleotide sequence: TGTGCCAGCAGCCTCTCTCGGCGGGGGGAGACCCAGTACTTC.

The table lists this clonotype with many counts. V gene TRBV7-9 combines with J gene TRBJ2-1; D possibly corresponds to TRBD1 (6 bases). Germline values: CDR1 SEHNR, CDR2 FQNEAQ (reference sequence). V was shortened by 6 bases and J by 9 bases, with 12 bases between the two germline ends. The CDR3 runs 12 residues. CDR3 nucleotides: TGTGCCAGCAGAACCGGACAGAGTGAGCAGTTCTTC. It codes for CASRTGQSEQFF.

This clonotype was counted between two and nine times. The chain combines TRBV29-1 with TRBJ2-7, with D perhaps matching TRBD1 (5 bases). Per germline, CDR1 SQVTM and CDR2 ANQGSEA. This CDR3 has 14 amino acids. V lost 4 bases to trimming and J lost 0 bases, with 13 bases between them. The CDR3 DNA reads TGCAGCGTTGTCACCAGGGATCACTCCTACGAGCAGTACTTC. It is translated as CSVVTRDHSYEQYF.

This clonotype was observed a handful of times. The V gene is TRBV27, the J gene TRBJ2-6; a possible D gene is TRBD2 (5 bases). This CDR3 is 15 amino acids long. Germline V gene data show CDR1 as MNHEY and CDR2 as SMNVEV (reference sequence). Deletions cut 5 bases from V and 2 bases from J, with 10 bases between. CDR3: CASSLGLPGANVLTF. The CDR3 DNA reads TGTGCCAGCAGTCTAGGACTCCCTGGGGCCAACGTCCTGACTTTC.

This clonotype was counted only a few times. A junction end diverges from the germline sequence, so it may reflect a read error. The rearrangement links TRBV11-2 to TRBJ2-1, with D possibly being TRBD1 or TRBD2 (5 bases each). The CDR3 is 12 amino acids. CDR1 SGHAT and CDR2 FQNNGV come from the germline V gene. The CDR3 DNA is TGTGCCAGCAGGTTAGAGGGGCATGAGCAGTTCTTC. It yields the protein CASRLEGHEQFF.

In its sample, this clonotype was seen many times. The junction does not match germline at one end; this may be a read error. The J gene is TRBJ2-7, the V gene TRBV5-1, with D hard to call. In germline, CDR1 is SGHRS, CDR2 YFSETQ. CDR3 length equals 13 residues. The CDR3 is CASSSTDTYEQYF. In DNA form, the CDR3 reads TGTGCCAGCAGTTCGACTGATACCTACGAGCAGTACTTC.

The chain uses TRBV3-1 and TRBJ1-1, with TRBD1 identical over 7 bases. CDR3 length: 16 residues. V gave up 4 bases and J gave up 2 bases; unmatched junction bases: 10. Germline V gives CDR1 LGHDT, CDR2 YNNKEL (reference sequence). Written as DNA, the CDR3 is TGTGCCAGCAGCCCCCGGGACAGAAGGCCCAACACTGAAGCTTTCTTT. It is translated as CASSPRDRRPNTEAFF.

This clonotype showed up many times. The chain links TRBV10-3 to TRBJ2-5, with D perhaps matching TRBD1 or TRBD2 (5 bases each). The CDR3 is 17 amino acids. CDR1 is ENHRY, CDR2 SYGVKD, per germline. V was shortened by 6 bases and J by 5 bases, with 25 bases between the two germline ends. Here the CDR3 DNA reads TGTGCCATCAGCGAAGACAAAGAGGGGCCAACGCGGGAGACCCAGTACTTC. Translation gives CAISEDKEGPTRETQYF.

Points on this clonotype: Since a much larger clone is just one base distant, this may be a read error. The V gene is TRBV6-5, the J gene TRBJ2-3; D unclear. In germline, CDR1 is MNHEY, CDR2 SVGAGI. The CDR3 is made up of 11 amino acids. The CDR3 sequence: CASTGSDSQYF. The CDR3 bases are TGTGCCAGCACTGGGTCAGATTCGCAGTATTTT.

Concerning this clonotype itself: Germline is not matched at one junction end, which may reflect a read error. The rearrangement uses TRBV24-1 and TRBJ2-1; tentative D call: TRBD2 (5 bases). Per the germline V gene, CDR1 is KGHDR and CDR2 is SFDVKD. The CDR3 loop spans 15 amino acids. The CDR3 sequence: CATSAPGSSYNVQFF. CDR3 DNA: TGTGCCACCAGTGCCCCGGGAAGCTCCTACAATGTGCAGTTCTTC.

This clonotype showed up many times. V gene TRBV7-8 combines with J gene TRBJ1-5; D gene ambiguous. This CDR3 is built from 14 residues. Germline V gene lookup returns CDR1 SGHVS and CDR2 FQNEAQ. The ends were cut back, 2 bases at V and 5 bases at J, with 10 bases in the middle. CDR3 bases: TGTGCCAGCAGCTTAAGGGTCCCTTATCAGCCCCAGCATTTT. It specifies CASSLRVPYQPQHF.

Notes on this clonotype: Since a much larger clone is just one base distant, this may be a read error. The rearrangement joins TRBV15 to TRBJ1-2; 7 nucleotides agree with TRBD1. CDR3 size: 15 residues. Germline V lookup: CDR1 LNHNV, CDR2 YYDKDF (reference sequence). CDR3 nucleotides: TGTGCCGCCAGCAGAGTGGGACAGACATACTATGGCTACACCTTC. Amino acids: CAASRVGQTYYGYTF.

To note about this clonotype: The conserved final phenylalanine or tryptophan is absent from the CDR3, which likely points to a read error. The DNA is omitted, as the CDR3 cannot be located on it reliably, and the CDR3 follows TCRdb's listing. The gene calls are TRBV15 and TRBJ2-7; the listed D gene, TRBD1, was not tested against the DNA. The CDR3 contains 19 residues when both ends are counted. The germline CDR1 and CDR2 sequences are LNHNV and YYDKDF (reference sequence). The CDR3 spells CASSRHPGQGSDRSVGHYL.

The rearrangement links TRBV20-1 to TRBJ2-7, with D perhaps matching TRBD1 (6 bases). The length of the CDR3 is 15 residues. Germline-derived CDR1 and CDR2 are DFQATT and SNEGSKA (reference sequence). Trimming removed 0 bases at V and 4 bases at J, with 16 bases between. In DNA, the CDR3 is TGCAGTGCTAGAGATAAGCCAGGGGTTTCTTACGAGCAGTACTTC. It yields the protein CSARDKPGVSYEQYF.

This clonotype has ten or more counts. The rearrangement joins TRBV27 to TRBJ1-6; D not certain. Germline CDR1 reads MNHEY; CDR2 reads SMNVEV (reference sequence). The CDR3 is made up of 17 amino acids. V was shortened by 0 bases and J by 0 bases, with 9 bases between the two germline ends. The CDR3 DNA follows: TGTGCCAGCAGTTTATCTGGCGGGAGCTCCTATAATTCACCCCTCCACTTT. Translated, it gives CASSLSGGSSYNSPLHF.

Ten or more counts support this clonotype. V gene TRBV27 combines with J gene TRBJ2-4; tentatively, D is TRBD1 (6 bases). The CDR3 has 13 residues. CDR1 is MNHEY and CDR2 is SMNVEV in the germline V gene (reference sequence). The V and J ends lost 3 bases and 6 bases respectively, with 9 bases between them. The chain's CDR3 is CASSFRGGNIQYF. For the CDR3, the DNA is TGTGCCAGCAGTTTTAGAGGGGGAAACATTCAGTACTTC.

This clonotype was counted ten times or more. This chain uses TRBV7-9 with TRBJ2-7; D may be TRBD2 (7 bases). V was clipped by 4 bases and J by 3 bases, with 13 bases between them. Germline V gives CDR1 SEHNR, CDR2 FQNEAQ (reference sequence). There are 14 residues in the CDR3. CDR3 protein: CASSYPGEGYEQYF. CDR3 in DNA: TGTGCCAGCAGCTATCCAGGGGAGGGCTACGAGCAGTACTTC.

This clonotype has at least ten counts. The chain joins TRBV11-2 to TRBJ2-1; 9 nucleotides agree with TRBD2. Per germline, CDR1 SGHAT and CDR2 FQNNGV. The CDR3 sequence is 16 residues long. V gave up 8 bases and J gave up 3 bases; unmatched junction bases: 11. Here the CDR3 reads CASGESLAGVYNEQFF. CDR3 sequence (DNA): TGTGCCAGCGGGGAGTCATTAGCGGGGGTCTACAATGAGCAGTTCTTC.

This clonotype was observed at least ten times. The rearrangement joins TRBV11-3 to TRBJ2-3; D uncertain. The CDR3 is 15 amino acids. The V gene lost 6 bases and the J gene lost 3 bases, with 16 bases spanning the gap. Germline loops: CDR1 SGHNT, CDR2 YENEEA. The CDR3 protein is CASSLRGRRTDTQYF. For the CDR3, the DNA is TGTGCCAGCAGTCTCCGCGGACGGAGAACAGATACGCAGTATTTT.

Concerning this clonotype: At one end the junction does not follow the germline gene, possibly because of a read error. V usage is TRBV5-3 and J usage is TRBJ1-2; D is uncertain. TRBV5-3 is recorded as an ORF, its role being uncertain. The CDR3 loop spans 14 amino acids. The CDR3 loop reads CASSFTGSRGGYTF. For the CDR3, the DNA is TGTGCCAGCAGCTTTACCGGGAGCCGGGGTGGCTACACCTTC.